Listed below are T cell receptor beta chains from one sample, sequenced in a study of cytomegalovirus exposure and HLA in healthy donors. Repertoires were generated with immunoSEQ multiplex PCR, while TCRdb's copy carries only in-frame clones and drops some. Of roughly 150,000 clones listed, 94% are singletons. Sample: PBMCs. Every receptor here comes from a young man in good health and CMV-seropositive. Both conserved end residues are part of each CDR3. A D gene is named only where the DNA matches it firmly. Some rows have no size entry. The others give once, few or many, or a class for an expanded clone.

>TRBD1|TRBJ1-6|TRBV27|NA
TGTGCCAGTCGGACCGGGACAGGGGGCGTCTCCTATAATTCACCCCTCCACTTT
CASRTGTGGVSYNSPLHF
>TRBD1|TRBJ1-6|TRBV7-8|NA
TGTGCCAGCAGCCCCGGGGTAGGACAGGGGTATTCACCCCTCCACTTT
CASSPGVGQGYSPLHF
>NA|TRBJ2-1|TRBV27|NA
TGTGCCAGCAGTTTATTCTCTGGGACTCGTAATCCCCTCCCACAGTTCTTC
CASSLFSGTRNPLPQFF
>TRBD1|TRBJ2-7|TRBV18|NA
TGTGCCAGCTCACGCGAACAGGGACAGGGGAACGAGCAGTACTTC
CASSREQGQGNEQYF
>NA|TRBJ2-7|TRBV4-1|once
TGCGCCAGCAGCCGGGGACATGACCCGGCACTCGAGCAGTACTTC
CASSRGHDPALEQYF
>TRBD2|TRBJ2-4|TRBV27|NA
TGTGCCAGCAAGGGGACTGCGACTAGCGGACAGGACATTCAGTACTTC
CASKGTATSGQDIQYF
>NA|TRBJ1-4|TRBV6-1|NA
TGTGCCAGCAGTGAAGTGGCAGGGTTTAATGAAAAACTGTTTTTT
CASSEVAGFNEKLFF
>NA|TRBJ2-3|TRBV29-1|NA
TGCAGCGTTGAAGGTTCTCTCGACGGACTGGATGACACAGATACGCAGTATTTT
CSVEGSLDGLDDTDTQYF
>NA|TRBJ2-1|TRBV9|NA
TGTGCCAGCAGCGTAGAGGCAGACTACTACAATGAGCAGTTCTTC
CASSVEADYYNEQFF
>NA|TRBJ2-7|TRBV19|NA
TGTGCCAGCCTACCGCGGGACTCCTACGAGCAGTACTTC
CASLPRDSYEQYF
>TRBD1|TRBJ2-6|TRBV2|NA
TGTGCCAGCAGCGCTACGGGACAGTTTCGCGTCCTGACTTTC
CASSATGQFRVLTF
>NA|TRBJ2-3|TRBV9|NA
TGTGCCAGCAGCGTAGCCCAGGATACGCAGTATTTT
CASSVAQDTQYF
>TRBD1|TRBJ2-3|TRBV19|NA
TGTGCCAGTAGTATACGGCAGGGGGCTACAGATACGCAGTATTTT
CASSIRQGATDTQYF
>NA|TRBJ1-2|TRBV28|NA
TGTGCCAGCAGTAGCAAGAACTATGGCTACACCTTC
CASSSKNYGYTF
>NA|TRBJ2-1|TRBV18|NA
TGTGCCAGCTCACCCGGACAGAGCAATGAGCAGTTCTTC
CASSPGQSNEQFF
>TRBD2|TRBJ2-3|TRBV5-1|NA
TGCGCCAGCAGCCGGAAGGGGTTAGCGGGAGCAGATACGCAGTATTTT
CASSRKGLAGADTQYF
>NA|TRBJ2-7|TRBV7-9|NA
TGTGCCAGCAGCTCCATCTACGAGCAGTACTTC
CASSSIYEQYF
>TRBD2|TRBJ2-1|TRBV9|NA
TGTGCCAGCAGCGTACTAGCGGGAGCCGGCCCCTACAATGAGCAGTTCTTC
CASSVLAGAGPYNEQFF
>NA|TRBJ2-1|TRBV7-2|NA
TGTGCCAGCAGCTTAGGGTATGGGAGGTACAATGAGCAGTTCTTC
CASSLGYGRYNEQFF
>NA|TRBJ2-7|TRBV11-2|NA
TGTGCCAGCAGCCCCACAAGCTACGAGCAGTACTTC
CASSPTSYEQYF
>NA|TRBJ2-5|TRBV27|NA
TGTGCCAGCAGTTTATTCCAGGGAAAGACCCAGTACTTC
CASSLFQGKTQYF
>NA|TRBJ1-1|TRBV15|NA
TGTGCCACCAGCCCCTCAAGAGGGTCTGAAGCTTTCTTT
CATSPSRGSEAFF
>NA|TRBJ1-5|TRBV7-2|NA
TGTGCCAGCAGCTTAAGGGGATATAGCAATCAGCCCCAGCATTTT
CASSLRGYSNQPQHF
>TRBD1|TRBJ2-5|TRBV7-8|NA
TGTGCCAGCAGCTGGGGACAGACAGGGACCCAAGAGACCCAGTACTTC
CASSWGQTGTQETQYF